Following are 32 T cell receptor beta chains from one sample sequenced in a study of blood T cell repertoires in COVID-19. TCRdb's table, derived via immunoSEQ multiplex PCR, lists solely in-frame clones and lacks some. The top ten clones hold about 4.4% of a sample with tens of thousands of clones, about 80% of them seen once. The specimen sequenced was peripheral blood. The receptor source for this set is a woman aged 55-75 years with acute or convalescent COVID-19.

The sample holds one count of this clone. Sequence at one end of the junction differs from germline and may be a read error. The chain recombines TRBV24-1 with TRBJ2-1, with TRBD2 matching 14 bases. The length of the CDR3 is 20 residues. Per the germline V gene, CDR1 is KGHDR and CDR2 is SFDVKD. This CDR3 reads CATSDLVPPETSGGVRWPLF. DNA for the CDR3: TGTGCCACCAGTGATTTAGTTCCCCCTGAGACTAGCGGGGGGGTACGGTGGCCTCTCTTC.

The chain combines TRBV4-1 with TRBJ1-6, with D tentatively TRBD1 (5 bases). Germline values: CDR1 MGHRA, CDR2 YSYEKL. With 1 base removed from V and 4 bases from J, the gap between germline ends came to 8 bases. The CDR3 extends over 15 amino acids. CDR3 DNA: TGCGCCAGCAGCCAAGGGGACTTATATAATTCACCCCTCCACTTT. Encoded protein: CASSQGDLYNSPLHF.

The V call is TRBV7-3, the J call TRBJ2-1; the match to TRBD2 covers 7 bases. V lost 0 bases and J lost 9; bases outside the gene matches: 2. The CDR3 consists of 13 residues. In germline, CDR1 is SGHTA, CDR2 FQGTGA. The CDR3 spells CASSLTTSSEQFF. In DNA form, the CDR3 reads TGTGCCAGCAGCTTAACGACTAGCAGTGAGCAGTTCTTC.

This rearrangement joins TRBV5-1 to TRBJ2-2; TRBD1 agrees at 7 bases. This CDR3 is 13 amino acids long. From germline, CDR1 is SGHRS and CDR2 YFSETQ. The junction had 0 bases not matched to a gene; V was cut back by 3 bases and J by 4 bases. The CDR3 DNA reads TGCGCCAGCAGCTCAGGGGGCACCGGGGAGCTGTTTTTT. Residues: CASSSGGTGELFF.

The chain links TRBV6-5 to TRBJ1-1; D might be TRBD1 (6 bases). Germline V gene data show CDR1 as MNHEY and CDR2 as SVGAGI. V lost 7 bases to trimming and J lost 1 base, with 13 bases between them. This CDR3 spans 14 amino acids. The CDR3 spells CASKNRDTNTEAFF. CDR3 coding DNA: TGTGCCAGCAAGAACAGGGACACGAACACTGAAGCTTTCTTT.

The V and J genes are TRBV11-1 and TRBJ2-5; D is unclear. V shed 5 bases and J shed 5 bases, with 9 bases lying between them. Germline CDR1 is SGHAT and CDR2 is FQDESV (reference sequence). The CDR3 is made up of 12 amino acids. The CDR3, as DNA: TGTGCCAGCAGCCATACTCCGGAGACCCAGTACTTC. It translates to CASSHTPETQYF.

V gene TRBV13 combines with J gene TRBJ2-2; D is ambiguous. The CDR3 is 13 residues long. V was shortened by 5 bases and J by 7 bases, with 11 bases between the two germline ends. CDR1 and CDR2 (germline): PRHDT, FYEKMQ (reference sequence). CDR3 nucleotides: TGTGCCAGCAGCCCCCCGCGGTACGGGGAGCTGTTTTTT. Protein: CASSPPRYGELFF.

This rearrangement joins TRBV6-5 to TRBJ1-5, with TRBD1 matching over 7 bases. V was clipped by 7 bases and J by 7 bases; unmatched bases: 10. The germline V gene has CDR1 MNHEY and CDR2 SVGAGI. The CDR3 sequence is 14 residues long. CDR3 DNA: TGTGCCAGCACCTTGACAGGGAAATCCCAGCCCCAGCATTTT. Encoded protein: CASTLTGKSQPQHF.

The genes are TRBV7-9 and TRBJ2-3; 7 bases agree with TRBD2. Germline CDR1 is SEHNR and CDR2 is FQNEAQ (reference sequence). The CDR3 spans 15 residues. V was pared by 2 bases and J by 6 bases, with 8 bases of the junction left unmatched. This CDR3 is CASSLSGGGSDTQYF. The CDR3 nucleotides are TGTGCCAGCAGCTTATCGGGAGGCGGGAGCGATACGCAGTATTTT.

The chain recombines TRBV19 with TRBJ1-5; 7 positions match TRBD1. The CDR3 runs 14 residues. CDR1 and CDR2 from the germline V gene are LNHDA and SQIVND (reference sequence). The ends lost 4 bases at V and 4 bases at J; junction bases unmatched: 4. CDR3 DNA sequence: TGTGCCAGTAGTACGGGACAGATGAATCAGCCCCAGCATTTT. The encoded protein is CASSTGQMNQPQHF.

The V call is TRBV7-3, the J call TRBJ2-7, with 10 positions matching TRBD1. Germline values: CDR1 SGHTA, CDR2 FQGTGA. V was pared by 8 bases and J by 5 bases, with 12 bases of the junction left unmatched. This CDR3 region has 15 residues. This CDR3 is CASGWGQGNFHEQYF. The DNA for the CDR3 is TGTGCCAGCGGATGGGGACAGGGGAATTTCCACGAGCAGTACTTC.

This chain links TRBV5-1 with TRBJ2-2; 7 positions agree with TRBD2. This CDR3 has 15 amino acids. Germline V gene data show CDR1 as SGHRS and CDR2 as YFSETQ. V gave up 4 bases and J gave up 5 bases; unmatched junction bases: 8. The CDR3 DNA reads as TGCGCCAGCAGCCTGGGGAGGGTTGGAACCGGGGAGCTGTTTTTT. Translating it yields CASSLGRVGTGELFF.

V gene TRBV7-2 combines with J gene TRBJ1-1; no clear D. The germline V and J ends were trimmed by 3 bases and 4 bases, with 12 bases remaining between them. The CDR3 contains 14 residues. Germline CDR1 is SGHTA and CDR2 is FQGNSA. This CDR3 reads CASSFLSSSTEAFF. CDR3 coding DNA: TGTGCCAGCAGCTTCCTGAGCTCGAGCACTGAAGCTTTCTTT.

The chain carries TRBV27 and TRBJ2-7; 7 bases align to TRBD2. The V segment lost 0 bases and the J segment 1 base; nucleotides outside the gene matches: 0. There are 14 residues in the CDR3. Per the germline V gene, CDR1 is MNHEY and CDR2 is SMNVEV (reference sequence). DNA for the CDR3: TGTGCCAGCAGTTTATCTAGCGGGTCCTACGAGCAGTACTTC. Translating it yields CASSLSSGSYEQYF.

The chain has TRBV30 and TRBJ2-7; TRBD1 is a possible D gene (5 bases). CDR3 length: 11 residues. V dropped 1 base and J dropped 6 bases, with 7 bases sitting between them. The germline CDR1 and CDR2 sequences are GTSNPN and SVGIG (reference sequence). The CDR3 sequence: CAWSAGFEQYF. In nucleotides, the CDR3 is TGTGCCTGGAGTGCAGGGTTCGAGCAGTACTTC.

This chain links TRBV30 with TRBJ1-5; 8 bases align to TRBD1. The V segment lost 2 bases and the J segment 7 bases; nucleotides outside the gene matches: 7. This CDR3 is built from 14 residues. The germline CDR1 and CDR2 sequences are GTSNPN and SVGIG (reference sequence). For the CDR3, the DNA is TGTGCCTGGAGTACAGGGGGGGAGGGGCAGCCCCAGCATTTT. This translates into CAWSTGGEGQPQHF. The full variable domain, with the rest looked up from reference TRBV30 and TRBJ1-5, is SQTIHQWPATLVQPVGSPLSLECTVEGTSNPNLYWYRQAAGRGLQLLFYSVGIGQISSEVPQNLSASRPQDRQFILSSKKLLLSDSGFYLCAWSTGGEGQPQHFGDGTRLSIL.

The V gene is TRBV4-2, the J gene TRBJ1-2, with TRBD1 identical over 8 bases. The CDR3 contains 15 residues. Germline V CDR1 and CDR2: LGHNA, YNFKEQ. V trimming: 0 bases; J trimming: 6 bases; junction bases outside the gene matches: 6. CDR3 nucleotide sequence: TGTGCCAGCAGCCAAGATATGTGGGGACAGGATGGCTACACCTTC. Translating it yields CASSQDMWGQDGYTF.

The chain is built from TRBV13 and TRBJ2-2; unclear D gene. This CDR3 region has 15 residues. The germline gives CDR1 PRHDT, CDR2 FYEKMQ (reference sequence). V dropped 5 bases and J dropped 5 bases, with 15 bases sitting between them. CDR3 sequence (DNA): TGTGCCAGCAGCCGAGGCCGGGTTACAACCGGGGAGCTGTTTTTT. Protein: CASSRGRVTTGELFF.

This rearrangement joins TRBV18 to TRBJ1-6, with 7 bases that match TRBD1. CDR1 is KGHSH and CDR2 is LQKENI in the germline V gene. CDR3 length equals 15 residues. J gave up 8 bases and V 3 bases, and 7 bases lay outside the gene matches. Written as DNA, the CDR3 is TGTGCCAGCTCACCGTGGCAGGGGGTGGATTCACCCCTCCACTTT. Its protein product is CASSPWQGVDSPLHF.

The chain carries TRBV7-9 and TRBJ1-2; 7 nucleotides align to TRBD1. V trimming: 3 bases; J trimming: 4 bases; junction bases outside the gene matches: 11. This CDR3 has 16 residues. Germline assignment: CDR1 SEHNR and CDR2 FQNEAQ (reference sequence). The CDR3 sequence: CASSFSGTDTRYGYTF. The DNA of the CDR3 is TGTGCCAGCAGCTTCTCCGGGACAGACACTCGCTATGGCTACACCTTC.

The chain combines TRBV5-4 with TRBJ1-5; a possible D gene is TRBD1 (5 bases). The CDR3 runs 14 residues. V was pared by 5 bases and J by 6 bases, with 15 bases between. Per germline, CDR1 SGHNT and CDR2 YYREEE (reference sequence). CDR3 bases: TGTGCCAGCAGTTCGGGACTTGACGGTCAGCCCCAGCATTTT. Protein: CASSSGLDGQPQHF.

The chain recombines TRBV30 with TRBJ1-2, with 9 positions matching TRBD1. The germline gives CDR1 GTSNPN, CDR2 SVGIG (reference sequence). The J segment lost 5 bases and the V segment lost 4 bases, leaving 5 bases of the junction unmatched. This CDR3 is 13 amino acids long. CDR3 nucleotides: TGTGCCTGGAAGGCAGGACAGGGGTATGGCTACACCTTC. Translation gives CAWKAGQGYGYTF.

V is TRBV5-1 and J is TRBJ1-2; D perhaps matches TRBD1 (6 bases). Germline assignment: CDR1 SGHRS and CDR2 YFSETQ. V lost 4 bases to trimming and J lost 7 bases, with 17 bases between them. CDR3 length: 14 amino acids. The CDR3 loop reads CASSNTGQNGGYTF. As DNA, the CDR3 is TGCGCCAGCAGCAACACAGGACAGAACGGTGGCTACACCTTC.

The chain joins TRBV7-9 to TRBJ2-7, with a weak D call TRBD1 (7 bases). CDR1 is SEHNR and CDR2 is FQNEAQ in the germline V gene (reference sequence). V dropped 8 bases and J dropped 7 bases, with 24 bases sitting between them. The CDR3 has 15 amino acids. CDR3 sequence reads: CASGTRDSPEREQYF. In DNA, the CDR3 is TGTGCCAGCGGGACTCGGGACAGTCCGGAGAGGGAGCAGTACTTC. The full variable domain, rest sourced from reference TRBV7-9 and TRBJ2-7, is DTGVSQNPRHKITKRGQNVTFRCDPISEHNRLYWYRQTLGQGPEFLTYFQNEAQLEKSRLLSDRFSAERPKGSFSTLEIQRTEQGDSAMYLCASGTRDSPEREQYFGPGTRLTVT.

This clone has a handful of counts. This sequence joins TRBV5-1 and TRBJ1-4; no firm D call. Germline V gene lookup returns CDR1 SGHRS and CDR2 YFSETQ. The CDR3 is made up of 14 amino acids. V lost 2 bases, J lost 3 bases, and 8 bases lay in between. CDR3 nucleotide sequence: TGCGCCAGCAGCTTCAGTGCCCCTAATGAAAAACTGTTTTTT. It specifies CASSFSAPNEKLFF.

CDR3 in amino acids: CASSKGGDRPFSGNTIYF. In DNA form, the CDR3 reads TGTGCCAGCAGCAAAGGAGGTGACAGGCCCTTCTCTGGAAACACCATATATTTT. This chain uses TRBV5-4 with TRBJ1-3; possibly TRBD1 for D (6 bases). This CDR3 contains 18 residues. The germline CDR1 and CDR2 sequences are SGHNT and YYREEE (reference sequence). Trimming removed 4 bases at V and 0 bases at J, with 20 bases between. The full variable domain, with the rest looked up from reference TRBV5-4 and TRBJ1-3, is ETGVTQSPTHLIKTRGQQVTLRCSSQSGHNTVSWYQQALGQGPQFIFQYYREEENGRGNFPPRFSGLQFPNYSSELNVNALELDDSALYLCASSKGGDRPFSGNTIYFGEGSWLTVV.

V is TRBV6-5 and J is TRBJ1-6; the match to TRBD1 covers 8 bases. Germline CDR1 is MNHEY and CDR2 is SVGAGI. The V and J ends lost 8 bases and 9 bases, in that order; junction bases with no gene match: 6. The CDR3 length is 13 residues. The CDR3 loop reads CASADRGSSPLHF. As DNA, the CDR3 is TGTGCCAGCGCTGACAGGGGCTCTTCACCCCTCCACTTT.

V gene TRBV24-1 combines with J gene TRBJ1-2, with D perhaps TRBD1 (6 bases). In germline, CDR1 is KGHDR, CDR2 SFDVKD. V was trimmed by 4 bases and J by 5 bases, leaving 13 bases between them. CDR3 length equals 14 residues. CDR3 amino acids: CATSDPGQSYGYTF. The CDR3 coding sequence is TGTGCCACCAGTGACCCCGGACAGTCTTATGGCTACACCTTC.

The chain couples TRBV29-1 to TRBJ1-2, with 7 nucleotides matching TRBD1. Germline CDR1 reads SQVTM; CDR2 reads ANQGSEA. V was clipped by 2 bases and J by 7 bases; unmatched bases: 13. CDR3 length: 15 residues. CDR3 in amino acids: CSVEKQGPLGLGYTF. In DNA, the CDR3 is TGCAGCGTTGAAAAACAGGGGCCGCTAGGTCTTGGCTACACCTTC.

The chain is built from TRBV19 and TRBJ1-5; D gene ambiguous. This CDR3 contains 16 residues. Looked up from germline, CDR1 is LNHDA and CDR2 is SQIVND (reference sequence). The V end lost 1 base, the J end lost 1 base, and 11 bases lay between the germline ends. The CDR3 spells CASSIVSGSSNQPQHF. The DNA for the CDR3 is TGTGCCAGTAGTATAGTGTCGGGATCAAGCAATCAGCCCCAGCATTTT.

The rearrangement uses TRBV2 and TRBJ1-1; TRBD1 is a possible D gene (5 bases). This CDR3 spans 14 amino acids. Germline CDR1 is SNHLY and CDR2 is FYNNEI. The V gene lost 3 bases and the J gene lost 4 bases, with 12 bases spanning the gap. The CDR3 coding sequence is TGTGCCAGCAGTGATATCCAGGGCGCCACTGAAGCTTTCTTT. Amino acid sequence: CASSDIQGATEAFF.

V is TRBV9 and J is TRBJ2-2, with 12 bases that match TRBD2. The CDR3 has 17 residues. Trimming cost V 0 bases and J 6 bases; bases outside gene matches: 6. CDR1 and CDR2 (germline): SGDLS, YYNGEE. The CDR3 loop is CASSVAGRTSGAGELFF. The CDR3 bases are TGTGCCAGCAGCGTAGCGGGCCGGACTAGCGGGGCCGGGGAGCTGTTTTTT.